This T cell receptor (beta chain) was sequenced during a study of blood T cell repertoires in COVID-19 (dated by TCRdb to about 2020). For the wider study: Collaborator samples came from the United States, Italy and Spain and covered acute and convalescent phases of COVID-19. Nearly every sample came with metadata listing a de-identified subject ID, COVID-19 status, age in years and sex. The samples were drawn from two sources: the first 160 participants of the ongoing ImmuneRACE study, and 950 to 1,500 subjects contributed by 6 global collaborators. The repertoires were released in a freely available public database intended as a resource for research on the immune response to SARS-CoV-2. Subjects who had been exposed to COVID-19, were actively infected with it, or had recovered from it provided the deeply sampled blood TCRbeta repertoires that made up the dataset. The prospective study material was composed of cDNA or gDNA derived from T cells, B-cell-depleted T cells, or PBMCs. HLA class I and class II types, where available, came from metadata supplied by the sample provider rather than from assay-based typing.

Its CDR3 holds 19 amino acids, cysteine through phenylalanine. Only the CDR3 portion is preserved as DNA: 57 bases, with reading frame beginning at the first base. The germline V gene encodes CDR1 SGHTA and CDR2 FQGTGA. V lost 0 bases and J lost 2 bases; the stretch between them is 23 bases long. This clone was counted a single time. The antigen it binds to is not known. Base qualities are not at hand, and no much larger clone is one base apart. The immunoSEQ Assay, a bias-controlled multiplex PCR, was used to amplify TCRbeta CDR3 regions from genomic DNA. In the authors' own workflow: The number of nucleated cells in each sample was estimated by amplification of reference gene primers within the assay. Sequence reads were collapsed and filtered to measure the absolute abundance of every unique TCRbeta CDR3 rearrangement. For each sample, productive Simpson clonality was calculated by taking the square root of Simpson's diversity index across productive rearrangements. Held by TCRdb, this immuneACCESS table contains in-frame sequences only and omits some clones. Under half of the omission traces to an unresolved V gene where checked; the cause of the rest is unknown. The D gene and trimming were derived from the DNA, and the V and J assignments and clone size from that table. In this sample the table shows 350,000 to 450,000 clones, approximately 91% of which occur a single time. The ten largest clones capture around 1.5% of the sample.

At one collaborating source in Seattle, patients were enrolled during active infection and were followed longitudinally through the course of disease. The collaborating institutions used their own protocols to collect whole blood in K2EDTA tubes. For TCRbeta analysis, collaborator samples were shipped as frozen whole blood, as isolated PBMCs, or as DNA extracted from either sample type. Results the study describes overall, beyond this receptor: The amount of clinical and demographic metadata varied by source and participant and was provided uncurated.

Rearrangement joined TRBV7-3 to TRBJ2-7; TRBD2 is a possible D gene, resting on 7 matching bases. Material for sequencing was peripheral blood. The receptor comes from a woman aged 40 to 50 with COVID-19, enrolled during active disease. CDR3 region: CASSLTGGRSGGPTYEQYF. The DNA reads as follows: TGTGCCAGCAGCTTAACAGGTGGTAGATCGGGGGGCCCTACCTACGAGCAGTACTTC. The CDR3 plus the reference TRBV7-3 and TRBJ2-7 genes for the other parts give the full variable domain: GAGVSQTPSNKVTEKGKYVELRCDPISGHTALYWYRQSLGQGPEFLIYFQGTGAADDSGLPNDRFFAVRPEGSVSTLKIQRTERGDSAVYLCASSLTGGRSGGPTYEQYFGPGTRLTVT.